This T cell receptor beta chain comes out of a study of response to subunit inactivated influenza vaccine. Study findings and constraints: Authors proposed each seasonal influenza vaccination draws in few new T cells.

Looked up from germline, CDR1 is LGHDT and CDR2 is YNNKEL (reference sequence). The CDR3 spans 13 residues. On this clonotype: Its target is not known. Mismatch with germline at one junction end may stem from a read error.

A single record per CDR3 protein comes from TCRdb applying MiXCR to the RT-PCR reads. The table has around 490,000 distinct CDR3 sequences, approximately 7.6% seen once; the top ten hold 10% to 15%. The sequencing here drew on PBMCs from blood, taken less than 30 months after vaccination. This chain links TRBV3-1 with TRBJ2-5; D not certain. The clonotype originates from a man aged 50 to 75 who received an inactivated influenza vaccine. The CDR3 loop is CASSQVTQGTQYF. In DNA, the CDR3 is TGTGCCAGCAGCCAAGTGACCCAAGGGACCCAGTACTTC.